The TCR beta chain described here comes from a study of T cell repertoires in cytomegalovirus infection. For the study at large: Evidence of both CMV infection and a matching HLA type came from public TCR beta signatures. Study outcomes and limitations: What dominated the ex vivo response were HLA-C-restricted CMV-specific TCR beta clonotypes.

The CDR3 consists of 17 residues. Germline V gives CDR1 SGHTA, CDR2 FQGNSA. Unmatched junction bases numbered 3, after V lost 3 bases and J lost 2 bases. TCRdb recomputed calls from the reads with MiXCR, one row per CDR3 protein. In the table there are about 740,000 distinct CDR3 sequences, approximately 33% of which are singletons. With regard to this clonotype: What it binds is not known.

This chain links TRBV7-2 with TRBJ2-2, with 13 nucleotides matching TRBD2. This receptor was identified in a human donor in good health (CMV status not recorded). Some clones in this sample may be carry-over from other donors' samples. The sequencing used cultured PBMCs, collected from culture after CMV antigen stimulation. For the CDR3, the DNA is TGTGCCAGCAGCTTGGGACTAGCGGGATGCAACACCGGGGAGCTGTTTTTT. Its protein product is CASSLGLAGCNTGELFF.